This T cell receptor (beta chain) was documented in a study of blood T cell repertoires in COVID-19. Method: immunoSEQ multiplex PCR; TCRdb's copy keeps in-frame clones and lacks some. Of roughly 59,000 clones listed, 70% to 80% are singletons. The V segment lost 2 bases and the J segment 6 bases; nucleotides outside the gene matches: 6. Germline lookup yields CDR1 WNHNN and CDR2 SYGVQD (reference sequence). The CDR3 consists of 14 residues. The sequenced material came from peripheral blood. This TCR was recovered from a man older than 75 with acute or convalescent COVID-19. This rearrangement joins TRBV10-1 to TRBJ2-7; TRBD2 aligns across 8 bases. CDR3 nucleotide sequence: TGCGCCAGCAGTGAGGGACTAGCAAGTAGCGAGCAGTACTTC. The encoded protein is CASSEGLASSEQYF.